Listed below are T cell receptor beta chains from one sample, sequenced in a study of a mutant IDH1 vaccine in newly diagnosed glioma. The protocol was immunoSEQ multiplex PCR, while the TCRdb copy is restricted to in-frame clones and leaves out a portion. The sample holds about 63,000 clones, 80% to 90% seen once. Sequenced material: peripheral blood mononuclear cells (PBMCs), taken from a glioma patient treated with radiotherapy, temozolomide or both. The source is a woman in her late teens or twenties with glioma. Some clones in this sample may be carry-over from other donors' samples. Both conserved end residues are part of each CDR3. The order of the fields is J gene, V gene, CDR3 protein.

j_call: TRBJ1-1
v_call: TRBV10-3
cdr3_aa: CAISLAGSNTEAFF

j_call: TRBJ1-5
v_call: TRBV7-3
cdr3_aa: CASSPSASNQPQHF

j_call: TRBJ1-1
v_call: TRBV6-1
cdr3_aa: CASSVGVGTEAFF

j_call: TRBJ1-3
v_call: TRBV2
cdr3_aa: CASSDAQAPNTIYF

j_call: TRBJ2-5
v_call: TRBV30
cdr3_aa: CAWTSPLAGGRETQYF

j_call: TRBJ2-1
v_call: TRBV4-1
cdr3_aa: CASSQGSTFMGGITYNEQFF

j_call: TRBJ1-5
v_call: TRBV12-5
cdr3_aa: CASGPHPKGSESHSNQPQHF

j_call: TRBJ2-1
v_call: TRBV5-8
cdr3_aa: CASSLGITLQYEQFF

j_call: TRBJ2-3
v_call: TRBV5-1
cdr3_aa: CACKVASTDTQYF

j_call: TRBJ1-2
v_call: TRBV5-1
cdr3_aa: CASAKEGIHGYTF

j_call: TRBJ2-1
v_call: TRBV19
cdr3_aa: CASSPRDRTYNEQFF

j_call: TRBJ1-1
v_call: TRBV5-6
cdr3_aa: CASSQAGAVGMNTEAFF

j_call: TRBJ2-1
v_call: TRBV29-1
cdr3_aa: CSAAGLAGGLGQFF

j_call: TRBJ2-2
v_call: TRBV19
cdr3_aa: CASSPHHTGELFF